The clone carrying this T cell receptor beta chain was seen once. Its antigen is still unknown. The PCR ran on 60 Vbeta and 13 Jbeta primers. Assay used: immunoSEQ multiplex PCR; TCRdb lists only in-frame clones, some missing. Among approximately 130,000 clones listed, 75% to 90% were seen once. Germline assignment: CDR1 MDHEN and CDR2 SYDVKM. Losses at the gene ends were 5 bases for V and 5 bases for J; bases not matched to a gene: 6. CDR3 size: 14 residues. The data stem from a study of cytomegalovirus exposure and HLA in healthy donors. Whole-study findings and limits: When analyzed later, the rates of TCR association showed variation by HLA locus, with DRB1 the most and HLA-C the fewest. Altogether, 170 or so TCR beta chains were recorded as cytomegalovirus-associated. Productive status was seen about 87% or about 30% of the time for most TCR beta V segments in an earlier analysis.

V and J are TRBV28 and TRBJ2-5, with 9 bases matching TRBD1. This sequence was found in a woman in her 40s in good health and CMV-seropositive. The sequencing input was PBMCs. In nucleotides, the CDR3 is TGTGCCAGCAGTGGGGACAGGGAGGGGGAGACCCAGTACTTC. Protein product: CASSGDREGETQYF.